Here is one T cell receptor (beta chain) with its context. Its specificity is unknown. The entry originates in a study of Ad26.COV2.S vaccination and SARS-CoV-2 variants. General observations from the study: Possibly, TCR breadth and depth analyses underestimated total T cell responses. Among vaccine recipients, spike-specific TCR breadth exceeded that of placebo recipients. Reported findings describe substantial breadth in spike-specific CD8+ and CD4+ T cell responses following vaccination.

Some clones are missing from TCRdb's copy, which holds only in-frame ones; the method was immunoSEQ multiplex PCR. The sample lists more than 150,000 clones; around 85% were seen once. V shed 0 bases and J shed 4 bases, with 10 bases lying between them. The CDR3 is 15 amino acids. Germline-derived CDR1 and CDR2 are MNHEY and SVGAGI. The sample here was peripheral blood, taken after recovery from COVID-19. The TCR comes from a human donor who had recovered from COVID-19. The chain combines TRBV6-5 with TRBJ1-5; no reliable D call. The CDR3 loop reads CASSYSIRGNQPQHF. In nucleotides, the CDR3 is TGTGCCAGCAGTTACTCGATTAGAGGGAATCAGCCCCAGCATTTT.